This T cell receptor beta chain is from a study of beta chain features in type 1 diabetes. Study-level information: Patients were similar to healthy donors in age and gender (as well as in cell yields).

The trim removed 5 bases at V and 2 bases at J, leaving 17 bases unmatched. CDR1 is SGHTA and CDR2 is FQGNSA in the germline V gene. The CDR3 sequence is 19 residues long. As every portion of the isolated RNA was reverse transcribed, the sequencing read expressed TCRB transcripts. TCRdb's table, derived via immunoSEQ multiplex PCR, lists solely in-frame clones and lacks some. Among about 240,000 clones, about 30% were seen once, and the ten largest hold approximately 4%. Sequencing used central memory CD4+ T cells from blood. This rearrangement joins TRBV7-2 to TRBJ2-5, with 10 bases matching TRBD1. This TCR came from a man under 40 in good health. DNA of the CDR3: TGTGCCAGCAGCAGTCCCAGGACAGGGGGAGGATATGTTCAAGAGACCCAGTACTTC. Amino acids: CASSSPRTGGGYVQETQYF.